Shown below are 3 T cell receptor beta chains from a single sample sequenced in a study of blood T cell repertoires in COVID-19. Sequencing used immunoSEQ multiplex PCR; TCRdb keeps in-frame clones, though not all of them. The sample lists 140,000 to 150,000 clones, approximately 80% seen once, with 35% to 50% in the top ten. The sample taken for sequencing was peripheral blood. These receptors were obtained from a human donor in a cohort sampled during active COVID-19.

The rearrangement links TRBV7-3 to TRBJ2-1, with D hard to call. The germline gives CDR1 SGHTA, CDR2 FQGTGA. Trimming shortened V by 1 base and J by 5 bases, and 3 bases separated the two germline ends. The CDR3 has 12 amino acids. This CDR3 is CASSLNNNEQFF. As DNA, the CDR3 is TGTGCCAGCAGCTTAAATAACAATGAGCAGTTCTTC.

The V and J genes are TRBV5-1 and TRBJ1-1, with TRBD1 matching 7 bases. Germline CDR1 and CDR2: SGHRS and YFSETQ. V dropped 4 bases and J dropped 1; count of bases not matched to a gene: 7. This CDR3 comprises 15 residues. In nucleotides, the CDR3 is TGCGCCAGCAGCCTCCGGACAGGACCGAACACTGAAGCTTTCTTT. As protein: CASSLRTGPNTEAFF.

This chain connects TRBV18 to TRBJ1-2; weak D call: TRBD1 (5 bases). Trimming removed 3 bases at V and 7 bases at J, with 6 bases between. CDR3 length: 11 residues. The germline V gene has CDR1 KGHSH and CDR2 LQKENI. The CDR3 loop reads CASSPGGGYTF. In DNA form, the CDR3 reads TGTGCCAGCTCACCGGGGGGTGGCTACACCTTC. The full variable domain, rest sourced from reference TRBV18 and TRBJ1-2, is NAGVMQNPRHLVRRRGQEARLRCSPMKGHSHVYWYRQLPEEGLKFMVYLQKENIIDESGMPKERFSAEFPKEGPSILRIQQVVRGDSAAYFCASSPGGGYTFGSGTRLTVV.